Listed below are T cell receptor beta chains from one sample, sequenced in a study of T cells in localized non-small cell lung cancer. The table came from immunoSEQ multiplex PCR; TCRdb's copy has only in-frame clones and leaves some out. The table has 23,000 or so clones, around nine tenths seen once. The material was peripheral blood, obtained before any cancer treatment. Receptors were obtained from a woman between 40 and 69 years old with stage I lung adenocarcinoma. CDR3s include the opening cysteine and the closing phenylalanine or tryptophan. The order of the fields is CDR3 protein, CDR3 DNA, clone size, D gene, J gene, V gene. A D gene is named only where the DNA matches it firmly. Some rows have no size entry. The others give once, few or many, or a class for an expanded clone.

CASSQGTQPQHF,TGTGCCAGCTCTCAGGGGACTCAGCCCCAGCATTTT,-,-,TRBJ1-5,TRBV6-6
CASSTGTRGEQYF,TGTGCCAGCAGCACTGGGACTAGGGGCGAGCAGTACTTC,-,TRBD2,TRBJ2-7,TRBV5-6
CASITGEYF,TGTGCCAGCATCACCGGGGAGTACTTC,-,-,TRBJ2-7,TRBV28
CASAREVNTEAFF,TGTGCTAGTGCCCGGGAGGTGAACACTGAAGCTTTCTTT,-,-,TRBJ1-1,TRBV12-5
CASSYGVPQETQYF,TGTGCCAGCAGTTATGGTGTCCCCCAAGAGACCCAGTACTTC,-,-,TRBJ2-5,TRBV6-5
CASSFLDKAREQYF,TGTGCCAGCAGCTTTCTGGACAAGGCCCGCGAGCAGTACTTC,-,-,TRBJ2-7,TRBV28
CAISQGTGWKNEQFF,TGTGCCATCAGTCAAGGGACGGGATGGAAGAATGAGCAGTTCTTC,-,-,TRBJ2-1,TRBV10-3
CAISDNYEQYF,TGTGCCATCAGTGACAACTACGAGCAGTACTTC,-,-,TRBJ2-7,TRBV10-3
CASSVRSSWSYNGQFF,TGTGCCAGCAGCGTAAGGTCATCGTGGTCCTACAATGGGCAGTTCTTC,-,-,TRBJ2-1,TRBV9
CASSVGGQGGYGYTF,TGTGCCAGCAGCGTAGGGGGGCAGGGTGGCTATGGCTACACCTTC,-,-,TRBJ1-2,TRBV9
CSVGTGSHYEQYF,TGCAGCGTGGGGACAGGATCCCACTACGAGCAGTACTTC,-,TRBD1,TRBJ2-7,TRBV29-1
CASSSTPFQGTQYF,TGTGCCAGCAGTTCGACTCCCTTCCAAGGGACCCAGTACTTC,-,-,TRBJ2-5,TRBV28
CASSLVAGYQETQYF,TGTGCCAGCAGCTTAGTAGCGGGTTACCAAGAGACCCAGTACTTC,-,TRBD2,TRBJ2-5,TRBV7-9
CASSRDRSYEQYF,TGTGCCAGCAGTCGGGACAGGTCCTACGAGCAGTACTTC,-,TRBD1,TRBJ2-7,TRBV7-7
CASRRTSGRGDTQYF,TGTGCCAGCAGGCGGACTAGCGGGAGGGGGGATACGCAGTATTTT,-,TRBD2,TRBJ2-3,TRBV2
CASSLGPVSGNTIYF,TGTGCCAGCAGCCTAGGACCGGTCTCTGGAAACACCATATATTTT,few,-,TRBJ1-3,TRBV27
CASSERGRDTIYF,TGTGCCAGCAGCGAAAGGGGACGGGACACCATATATTTT,-,-,TRBJ1-3,TRBV6-1
CASSYNMNTEAFF,TGTGCCAGCAGTTACAACATGAACACTGAAGCTTTCTTT,-,-,TRBJ1-1,TRBV6-5
CASSVEGGAGELFF,TGTGCCAGCAGTGTTGAAGGGGGAGCCGGGGAGCTGTTTTTT,-,-,TRBJ2-2,TRBV2
CASSLSWRTNEKLFF,TGTGCCAGCAGTTTATCTTGGAGGACTAATGAAAAACTGTTTTTT,-,-,TRBJ1-4,TRBV27
CASKPGTGADTQYF,TGTGCCAGCAAACCCGGGACAGGGGCAGATACGCAGTATTTT,-,TRBD1,TRBJ2-3,TRBV2
CASSPRGDGNQPQHF,TGTGCCAGCTCACCGCGGGGGGATGGTAATCAGCCCCAGCATTTT,-,-,TRBJ1-5,TRBV18
CSVEDTSGTGGTGELFF,TGCAGCGTTGAAGATACTTCCGGGACAGGAGGGACCGGGGAGCTGTTTTTT,-,TRBD1,TRBJ2-2,TRBV29-1
CASKLEGPTPYEQYF,TGTGCCAGCAAGCTAGAGGGACCTACACCCTACGAGCAGTACTTC,-,-,TRBJ2-7,TRBV5-6
CASSLTGGAVGYTF,TGTGCCAGCAGTCTAACAGGGGGCGCGGTTGGCTACACCTTC,-,TRBD1,TRBJ1-2,TRBV27
CASSLRTDDTEAFF,TGCGCCAGCAGCTTGAGGACAGACGACACTGAAGCTTTCTTT,few,-,TRBJ1-1,TRBV5-1
CASSLGSLGTQYF,TGTGCCAGCAGTTTAGGGTCCCTTGGGACCCAGTACTTC,-,-,TRBJ2-5,TRBV28
CSVSSLSGNTIYF,TGCAGCGTTTCAAGTCTCTCTGGAAACACCATATATTTT,-,-,TRBJ1-3,TRBV29-1
CASSLGADTDTQYF,TGTGCCAGCAGCTTAGGAGCGGACACAGATACGCAGTATTTT,few,-,TRBJ2-3,TRBV5-8
CASTKGEGNSGNTIYF,TGCGCCAGCACTAAGGGCGAGGGAAACTCTGGAAACACCATATATTTT,-,-,TRBJ1-3,TRBV5-1
CASSIGGVEQPQHF,TGTGCCAGTAGTATAGGAGGGGTTGAGCAGCCCCAGCATTTT,-,-,TRBJ1-5,TRBV19
CATRQGSNQPQHF,TGTGCCACTAGACAGGGAAGCAATCAGCCCCAGCATTTT,-,TRBD1,TRBJ1-5,TRBV15
CASSLAGVTGELFF,TGTGCCAGCAGTTTAGCGGGAGTGACCGGGGAGCTGTTTTTT,-,TRBD2,TRBJ2-2,TRBV28
CASSLGTTSYEQYF,TGCGCCAGCAGCTTGGGGACTACATCCTACGAGCAGTACTTC,-,-,TRBJ2-7,TRBV5-1